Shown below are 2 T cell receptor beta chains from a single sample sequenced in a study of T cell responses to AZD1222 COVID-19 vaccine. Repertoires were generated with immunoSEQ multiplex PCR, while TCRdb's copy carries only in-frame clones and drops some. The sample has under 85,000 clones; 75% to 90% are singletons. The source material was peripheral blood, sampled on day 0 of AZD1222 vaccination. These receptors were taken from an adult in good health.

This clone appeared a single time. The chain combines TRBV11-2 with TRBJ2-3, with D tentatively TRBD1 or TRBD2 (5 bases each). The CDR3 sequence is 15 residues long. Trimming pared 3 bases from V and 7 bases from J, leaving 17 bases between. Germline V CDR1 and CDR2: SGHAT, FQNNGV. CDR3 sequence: CASSFILGEGNTQYF. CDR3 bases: TGTGCCAGCAGCTTTATATTGGGCGAGGGGAATACGCAGTATTTT.

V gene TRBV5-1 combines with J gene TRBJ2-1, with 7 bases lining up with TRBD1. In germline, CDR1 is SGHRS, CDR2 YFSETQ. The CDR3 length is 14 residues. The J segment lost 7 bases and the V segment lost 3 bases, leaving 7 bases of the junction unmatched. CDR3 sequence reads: CASSSGTEGNEQFF. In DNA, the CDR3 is TGCGCCAGCAGCTCCGGGACAGAAGGTAATGAGCAGTTCTTC.